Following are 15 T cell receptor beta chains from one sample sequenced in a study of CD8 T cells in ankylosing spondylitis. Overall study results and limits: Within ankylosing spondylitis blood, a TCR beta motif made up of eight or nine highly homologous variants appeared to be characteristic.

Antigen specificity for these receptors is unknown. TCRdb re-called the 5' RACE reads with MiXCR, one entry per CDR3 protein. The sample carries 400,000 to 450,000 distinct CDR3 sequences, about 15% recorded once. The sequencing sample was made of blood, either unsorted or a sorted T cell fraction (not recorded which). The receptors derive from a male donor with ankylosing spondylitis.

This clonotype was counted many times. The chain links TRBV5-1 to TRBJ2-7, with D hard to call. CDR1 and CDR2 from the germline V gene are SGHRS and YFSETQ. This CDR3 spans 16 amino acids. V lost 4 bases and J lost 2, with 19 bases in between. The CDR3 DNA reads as TGCGCCAGCAGCCTTGAGGCGAGAGAGAGTGCCTACGAGCAGTACTTC. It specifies CASSLEARESAYEQYF.

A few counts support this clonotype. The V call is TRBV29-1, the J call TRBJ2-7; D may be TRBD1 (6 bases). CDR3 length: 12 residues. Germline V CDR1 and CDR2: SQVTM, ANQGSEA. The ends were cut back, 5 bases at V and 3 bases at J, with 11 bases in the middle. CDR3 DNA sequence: TGCAGCGTTACGGACAGCAGCTACGAGCAGTACTTC. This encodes CSVTDSSYEQYF.

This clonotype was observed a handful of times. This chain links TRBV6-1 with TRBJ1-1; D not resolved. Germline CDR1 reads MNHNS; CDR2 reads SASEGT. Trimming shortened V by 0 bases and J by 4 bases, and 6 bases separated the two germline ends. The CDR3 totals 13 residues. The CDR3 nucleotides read TGTGCCAGCAGTGAAGCTTGGGGCACTGAAGCTTTCTTT. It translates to CASSEAWGTEAFF.

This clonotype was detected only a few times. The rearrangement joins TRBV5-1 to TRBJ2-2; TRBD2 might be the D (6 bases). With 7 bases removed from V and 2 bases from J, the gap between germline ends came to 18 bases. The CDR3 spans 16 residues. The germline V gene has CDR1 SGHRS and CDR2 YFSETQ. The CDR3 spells CASLYSGTPNTGELFF. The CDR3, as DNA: TGCGCCAGCCTGTACTCCGGGACTCCTAACACCGGGGAGCTGTTTTTT.

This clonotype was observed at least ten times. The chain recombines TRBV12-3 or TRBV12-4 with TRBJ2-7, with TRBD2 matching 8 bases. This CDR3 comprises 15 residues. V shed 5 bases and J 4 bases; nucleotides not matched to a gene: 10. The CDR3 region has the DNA TGTGCCAGCAGTCTTAGCGGGGACATCCGATACGAGCAGTACTTC. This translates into CASSLSGDIRYEQYF.

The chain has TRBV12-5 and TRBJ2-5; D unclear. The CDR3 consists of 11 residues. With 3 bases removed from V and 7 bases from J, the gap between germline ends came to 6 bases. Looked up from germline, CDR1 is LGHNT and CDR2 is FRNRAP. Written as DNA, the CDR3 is TGTGCTAGTGGTTTAGTAGCGACCCAGTACTTC. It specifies CASGLVATQYF. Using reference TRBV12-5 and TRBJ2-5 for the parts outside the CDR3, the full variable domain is DARVTQTPRHKVTEMGQEVTMRCQPILGHNTVFWYRQTMMQGLELLAYFRNRAPLDDSGMPKDRFSAEMPDATLATLKIQPSEPRDSAVYFCASGLVATQYFGPGTRLLVL.

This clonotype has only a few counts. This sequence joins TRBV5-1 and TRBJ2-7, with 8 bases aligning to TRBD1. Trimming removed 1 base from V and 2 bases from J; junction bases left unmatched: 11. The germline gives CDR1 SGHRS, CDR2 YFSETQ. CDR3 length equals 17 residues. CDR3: CASSLSGRGRGTYEQYF. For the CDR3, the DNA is TGCGCCAGCAGCTTGAGCGGCAGGGGGCGCGGGACCTACGAGCAGTACTTC. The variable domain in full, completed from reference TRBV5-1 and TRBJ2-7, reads KAGVTQTPRYLIKTRGQQVTLSCSPISGHRSVSWYQQTPGQGLQFLFEYFSETQRNKGNFPGRFSGRQFSNSRSEMNVSTLELGDSALYLCASSLSGRGRGTYEQYFGPGTRLTVT.

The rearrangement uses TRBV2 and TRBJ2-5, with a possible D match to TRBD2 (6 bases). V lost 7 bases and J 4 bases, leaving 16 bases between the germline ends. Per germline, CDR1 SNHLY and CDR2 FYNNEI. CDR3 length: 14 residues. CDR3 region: CASTRVQAGETQYF. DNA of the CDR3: TGTGCCAGCACAAGGGTACAAGCGGGAGAGACCCAGTACTTC.

CDR3 sequence (DNA): TGTGCCAGCAGCTTTGGTCGCGAGGGGACCCAGTACTTC. Translation: CASSFGREGTQYF. V gene TRBV7-8 combines with J gene TRBJ2-5; the D gene is possibly TRBD2 (5 bases). Per germline, CDR1 SGHVS and CDR2 FQNEAQ. V gave up 3 bases and J gave up 7 bases, with 12 bases separating them. This CDR3 has 13 amino acids. Variable domain in full (rest from reference TRBV7-8 and TRBJ2-5): GAGVSQSPRYKVAKRGQDVALRCDPISGHVSLFWYQQALGQGPEFLTYFQNEAQLDKSGLPSDRFFAERPEGSVSTLKIQRTQQEDSAVYLCASSFGREGTQYFGPGTRLLVL.

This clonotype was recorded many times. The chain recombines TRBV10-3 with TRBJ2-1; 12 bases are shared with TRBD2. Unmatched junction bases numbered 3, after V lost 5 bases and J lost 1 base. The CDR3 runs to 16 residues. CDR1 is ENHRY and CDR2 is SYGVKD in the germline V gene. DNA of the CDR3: TGTGCCATCAGTCTAGCGGGAGGGCCGTCCTACAATGAGCAGTTCTTC. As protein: CAISLAGGPSYNEQFF.

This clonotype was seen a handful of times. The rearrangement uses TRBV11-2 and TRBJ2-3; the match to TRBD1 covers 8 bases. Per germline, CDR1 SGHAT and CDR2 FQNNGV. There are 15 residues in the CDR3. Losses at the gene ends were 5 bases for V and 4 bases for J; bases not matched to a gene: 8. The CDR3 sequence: CASSRRTGNADTQYF. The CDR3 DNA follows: TGTGCCAGCAGCCGCCGGACAGGGAATGCAGATACGCAGTATTTT.

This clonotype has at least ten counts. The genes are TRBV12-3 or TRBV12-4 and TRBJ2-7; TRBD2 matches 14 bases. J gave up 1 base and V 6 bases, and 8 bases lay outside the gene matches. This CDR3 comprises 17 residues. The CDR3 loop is CASRGGLAGEYSYEQYF. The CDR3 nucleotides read TGTGCCAGCAGGGGGGGACTAGCGGGAGAGTATTCCTACGAGCAGTACTTC.

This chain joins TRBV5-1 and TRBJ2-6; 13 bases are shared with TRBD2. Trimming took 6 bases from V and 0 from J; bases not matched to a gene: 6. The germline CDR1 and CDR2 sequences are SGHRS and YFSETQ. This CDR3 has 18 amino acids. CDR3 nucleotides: TGCGCCAGCAAACAAGGGACTAGCGGGATCTCTGGGGCCAACGTCCTGACTTTC. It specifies CASKQGTSGISGANVLTF.

The CDR3 here is CAISSDRDGTGYTF. The CDR3 nucleotides are TGTGCCATCAGTTCGGACAGGGACGGAACCGGCTACACCTTC. The chain is built from TRBV10-3 and TRBJ1-2; 8 bases agree with TRBD1. The CDR3 extends over 14 amino acids. With V trimmed by 5 bases and J by 8 bases, 10 bases remained unmatched. Germline loops: CDR1 ENHRY, CDR2 SYGVKD.

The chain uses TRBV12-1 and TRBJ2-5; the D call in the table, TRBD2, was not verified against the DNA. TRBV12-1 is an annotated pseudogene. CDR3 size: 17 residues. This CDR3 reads CASSLLGLASGKETQYF. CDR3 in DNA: TGTGCCAGCAGCTTGCTAGGACTGGCGTCGGGCAAAGAGACCCAGTACTTC.